This is a list of T cell receptor beta chains from one sample in a study of naive CD8 T cells in extremely preterm neonates. Sequencing used immunoSEQ multiplex PCR; TCRdb keeps in-frame clones, though not all of them. This sample has over 5,000 clones, with around 97% found just once. The sample consisted of naive CD8+ T cells from blood. The receptors here all came from a human donor in good health. Each CDR3 is given with its conserved first and last residue. Fields, in order: D gene, J gene, V gene, clone size, CDR3 protein, CDR3 DNA. A D gene is named only where the DNA matches it firmly. Clone size is shown for a subset of rows, as once, few, many or a class of expanded clone.

d_gene: TRBD2; j_gene: TRBJ2-1; v_gene: TRBV10-2; abundance: once; CDR3aa: CASGTGTRAYNEQFF; CDR3nt: TGCGCCAGTGGGACTGGGACTAGAGCCTACAATGAGCAGTTCTTC
d_gene: TRBD1; j_gene: TRBJ1-2; v_gene: TRBV10-2; abundance: .; CDR3aa: CASRGPRGQGDGYTF; CDR3nt: TGCGCCAGCAGAGGCCCCCGGGGCCAGGGGGATGGCTACACCTTC
d_gene: TRBD1; j_gene: TRBJ2-7; v_gene: TRBV7-9; abundance: .; CDR3aa: CASSLGDRSFYEQYF; CDR3nt: TGTGCCAGCAGCTTAGGGGACAGGAGCTTCTACGAGCAGTACTTC
d_gene: TRBD2; j_gene: TRBJ2-1; v_gene: TRBV5-1; abundance: .; CDR3aa: CASSPGLAGGSRSYNEQFF; CDR3nt: TGCGCCAGCAGCCCTGGACTAGCGGGGGGCTCCCGTTCCTACAATGAGCAGTTCTTC
d_gene: .; j_gene: TRBJ2-7; v_gene: TRBV10-3; abundance: .; CDR3aa: CAISERQGRPYEQYF; CDR3nt: TGTGCCATCAGTGAGCGGCAGGGTAGACCCTACGAGCAGTACTTC
d_gene: TRBD2; j_gene: TRBJ2-7; v_gene: TRBV9; abundance: .; CDR3aa: CASSPTGREGYEQYF; CDR3nt: TGTGCCAGCAGCCCCACGGGGCGGGAGGGCTACGAGCAGTACTTC
d_gene: TRBD2; j_gene: TRBJ2-2; v_gene: TRBV4-3; abundance: .; CDR3aa: CASSPGGTGELFF; CDR3nt: TGCGCCAGCAGCCCGGGGGGTACCGGGGAGCTGTTTTTT
d_gene: .; j_gene: TRBJ1-2; v_gene: TRBV9; abundance: .; CDR3aa: CASRDDSYYGYTF; CDR3nt: TGTGCCAGCAGAGACGACAGTTACTATGGCTACACCTTC
d_gene: .; j_gene: TRBJ2-1; v_gene: TRBV4-2; abundance: .; CDR3aa: CASSQDVGGRSYNEQFF; CDR3nt: TGTGCCAGCAGCCAAGATGTGGGGGGGCGTTCCTACAATGAGCAGTTCTTC
d_gene: TRBD2; j_gene: TRBJ2-7; v_gene: TRBV27; abundance: .; CDR3aa: CASSLLAGGKGQYF; CDR3nt: TGTGCCAGCAGTTTACTAGCGGGAGGTAAGGGGCAGTACTTC
d_gene: .; j_gene: TRBJ1-4; v_gene: TRBV27; abundance: .; CDR3aa: CASSLSVRGSEKLFF; CDR3nt: TGTGCCAGCAGTTTATCTGTCAGGGGATCTGAAAAACTGTTTTTT
d_gene: .; j_gene: TRBJ1-5; v_gene: TRBV6-1; abundance: .; CDR3aa: CASSEYRTALNQPQHF; CDR3nt: TGTGCCAGCAGTGAATATAGAACAGCTCTCAATCAGCCCCAGCATTTT
d_gene: .; j_gene: TRBJ2-1; v_gene: TRBV27; abundance: .; CDR3aa: CASTGGSEQFF; CDR3nt: TGTGCCAGCACTGGGGGCAGTGAGCAGTTCTTC
d_gene: TRBD2; j_gene: TRBJ2-5; v_gene: TRBV28; abundance: .; CDR3aa: CASSPLAGAIQETQYF; CDR3nt: TGTGCCAGCAGTCCACTAGCGGGGGCGATCCAAGAGACCCAGTACTTC
d_gene: TRBD2; j_gene: TRBJ2-1; v_gene: TRBV7-8; abundance: .; CDR3aa: CASSPFEGGGGALGEQFF; CDR3nt: TGTGCCAGCAGCCCGTTTGAAGGGGGCGGGGGGGCATTGGGGGAGCAGTTCTTC
d_gene: TRBD2; j_gene: TRBJ2-1; v_gene: TRBV28; abundance: .; CDR3aa: CASSKSIAGGYNEQFF; CDR3nt: TGTGCCAGCAGCAAGAGCATAGCGGGAGGGTACAATGAGCAGTTCTTC
d_gene: .; j_gene: TRBJ1-3; v_gene: TRBV28; abundance: .; CDR3aa: CASQKGLNTIYF; CDR3nt: TGTGCCAGCCAAAAGGGGTTAAACACCATATATTTT
d_gene: .; j_gene: TRBJ1-2; v_gene: TRBV19; abundance: .; CDR3aa: CAIGPGQLNYGYTF; CDR3nt: TGTGCCATTGGGCCAGGGCAGCTGAACTATGGCTACACCTTC
d_gene: TRBD1; j_gene: TRBJ2-7; v_gene: TRBV5-8; abundance: .; CDR3aa: CASSWGTGTYEQYF; CDR3nt: TGTGCCAGCAGCTGGGGGACAGGAACCTACGAGCAGTACTTC
d_gene: TRBD2; j_gene: TRBJ2-1; v_gene: TRBV7-9; abundance: once; CDR3aa: CASSLVMYSGSVFRNEQFF; CDR3nt: TGTGCCAGCAGCTTAGTGATGTACAGCGGGAGCGTGTTTCGGAATGAGCAGTTCTTC
d_gene: TRBD2; j_gene: TRBJ2-5; v_gene: TRBV7-2; abundance: .; CDR3aa: CASSLGLAGGLEETQYF; CDR3nt: TGTGCCAGCAGCTTAGGGCTAGCGGGAGGGCTAGAAGAGACCCAGTACTTC
d_gene: TRBD1; j_gene: TRBJ2-2; v_gene: TRBV9; abundance: .; CDR3aa: CASSVTQGGTGELFF; CDR3nt: TGTGCCAGCAGCGTAACACAGGGGGGCACCGGGGAGCTGTTTTTT
d_gene: .; j_gene: TRBJ1-2; v_gene: TRBV4-1; abundance: few; CDR3aa: CASSSRGYGYTF; CDR3nt: TGCGCCAGCAGCAGCAGGGGCTATGGCTACACCTTC
d_gene: .; j_gene: TRBJ2-7; v_gene: TRBV6-5; abundance: .; CDR3aa: CASRFTAGDYEQYF; CDR3nt: TGTGCCAGCAGATTCACGGCCGGGGACTACGAGCAGTACTTC
d_gene: TRBD2; j_gene: TRBJ2-7; v_gene: TRBV19; abundance: once; CDR3aa: CASSSGLAGYEQYF; CDR3nt: TGTGCCAGTAGTTCGGGACTAGCGGGCTACGAGCAGTACTTC
d_gene: TRBD1; j_gene: TRBJ2-7; v_gene: TRBV7-2; abundance: .; CDR3aa: CASSPGQGGYEQYF; CDR3nt: TGTGCCAGCAGCCCGGGACAGGGCGGCTACGAGCAGTACTTC
d_gene: .; j_gene: TRBJ2-7; v_gene: TRBV6-5; abundance: .; CDR3aa: CASSYATDLDEQYF; CDR3nt: TGTGCCAGCAGTTACGCTACCGACTTGGACGAGCAGTACTTC
d_gene: .; j_gene: TRBJ1-2; v_gene: TRBV7-2; abundance: .; CDR3aa: CASSLTDSALKGYTF; CDR3nt: TGTGCCAGCAGCCTAACCGACAGCGCCCTAAAGGGCTACACCTTC
d_gene: .; j_gene: TRBJ1-4; v_gene: TRBV7-9; abundance: .; CDR3aa: CASSSTGNSTNEKLFF; CDR3nt: TGTGCCAGCAGCTCCACAGGGAATTCAACTAATGAAAAACTGTTTTTT
d_gene: .; j_gene: TRBJ1-2; v_gene: TRBV6-5; abundance: .; CDR3aa: CASSYSQGDYGYTF; CDR3nt: TGTGCCAGCAGTTACTCACAGGGCGACTATGGCTACACCTTC
d_gene: TRBD2; j_gene: TRBJ2-1; v_gene: TRBV27; abundance: .; CDR3aa: CASTRGLAGGPGEQFF; CDR3nt: TGTGCCAGCACCCGGGGACTAGCGGGAGGGCCCGGTGAGCAGTTCTTC
d_gene: .; j_gene: TRBJ1-4; v_gene: TRBV7-9; abundance: .; CDR3aa: CASSQLATSREGLFF; CDR3nt: TGTGCCAGCAGCCAATTGGCCACGTCCCGAGAGGGACTGTTTTTT
d_gene: .; j_gene: TRBJ1-4; v_gene: TRBV19; abundance: .; CDR3aa: CASMRQGSEKLFF; CDR3nt: TGTGCCAGTATGCGGCAGGGTAGCGAAAAACTGTTTTTT
d_gene: TRBD2; j_gene: TRBJ2-1; v_gene: TRBV7-9; abundance: .; CDR3aa: CASSFGLAGGAYNEQFF; CDR3nt: TGTGCCAGCAGCTTCGGACTAGCGGGAGGGGCGTACAATGAGCAGTTCTTC
d_gene: TRBD1; j_gene: TRBJ2-1; v_gene: TRBV4-3; abundance: .; CDR3aa: CASSQNRGDEQFF; CDR3nt: TGCGCCAGCAGCCAGAACAGGGGGGATGAGCAGTTCTTC
d_gene: TRBD2; j_gene: TRBJ2-2; v_gene: TRBV6-5; abundance: .; CDR3aa: CASSYSWGGSTGELFF; CDR3nt: TGTGCCAGCAGTTACTCTTGGGGGGGAAGCACCGGGGAGCTGTTTTTT
d_gene: TRBD2; j_gene: TRBJ2-7; v_gene: TRBV7-2; abundance: once; CDR3aa: CASSFSPTSGLDYEQYF; CDR3nt: TGTGCTAGCAGCTTTTCGCCGACATCGGGACTAGACTACGAGCAGTACTTC
d_gene: TRBD2; j_gene: TRBJ2-7; v_gene: TRBV5-1; abundance: .; CDR3aa: CASSPRLAGGPTYEQYF; CDR3nt: TGCGCCAGCAGCCCCCGACTAGCGGGAGGACCCACCTACGAGCAGTACTTC
d_gene: .; j_gene: TRBJ2-1; v_gene: TRBV4-1; abundance: .; CDR3aa: CASSPGRGHTYNEQFF; CDR3nt: TGCGCCAGCAGCCCGGGGAGAGGCCACACCTACAATGAGCAGTTCTTC
d_gene: TRBD2; j_gene: TRBJ2-3; v_gene: TRBV28; abundance: once; CDR3aa: CASSLLGRGTDTQYF; CDR3nt: TGTGCCAGCAGTTTGTTAGGGCGGGGGACAGATACGCAGTATTTT
d_gene: .; j_gene: TRBJ1-3; v_gene: TRBV5-4; abundance: once; CDR3aa: CASSLDRAGNTIYF; CDR3nt: TGTGCCAGCAGCTTGGACAGGGCCGGAAACACCATATATTTT
d_gene: .; j_gene: TRBJ2-5; v_gene: TRBV2; abundance: .; CDR3aa: CASQGKTQYF; CDR3nt: TGTGCCAGCCAGGGGAAGACCCAGTACTTC
d_gene: TRBD2; j_gene: TRBJ2-1; v_gene: TRBV28; abundance: once; CDR3aa: CATRLATYNEQFF; CDR3nt: TGTGCCACCAGACTAGCGACTTACAATGAGCAGTTCTTC
d_gene: .; j_gene: TRBJ1-1; v_gene: TRBV30; abundance: .; CDR3aa: CAWNQDSQGNTEAFF; CDR3nt: TGTGCCTGGAACCAAGATTCACAGGGGAACACTGAAGCTTTCTTT
d_gene: .; j_gene: TRBJ1-2; v_gene: TRBV7-9; abundance: .; CDR3aa: CASSLQTGIDYGYTF; CDR3nt: TGTGCCAGCAGCTTACAAACAGGGATCGACTATGGCTACACCTTC
d_gene: .; j_gene: TRBJ2-5; v_gene: TRBV10-2; abundance: .; CDR3aa: CASSLWGEAGTIQETQYF; CDR3nt: TGCGCCAGCAGTCTATGGGGAGAAGCGGGGACAATCCAAGAGACCCAGTACTTC
d_gene: TRBD1; j_gene: TRBJ1-2; v_gene: TRBV6-5; abundance: .; CDR3aa: CASSSGTGRDYGYTF; CDR3nt: TGTGCCAGCAGTTCCGGGACAGGGCGAGACTATGGCTACACCTTC
d_gene: .; j_gene: TRBJ2-3; v_gene: TRBV7-2; abundance: .; CDR3aa: CASSAGVALPDTQYF; CDR3nt: TGTGCCAGCAGCGCCGGGGTAGCGCTACCAGATACGCAGTATTTT
d_gene: .; j_gene: TRBJ1-1; v_gene: TRBV27; abundance: .; CDR3aa: CASSTDNGSEAFF; CDR3nt: TGTGCCAGCAGTACTGACAATGGGTCTGAAGCTTTCTTT
d_gene: .; j_gene: TRBJ1-2; v_gene: TRBV7-8; abundance: .; CDR3aa: CASSPVGGRELNYGYTF; CDR3nt: TGTGCCAGCAGTCCAGTGGGCGGCCGGGAGCTTAACTATGGCTACACCTTC